The 15 T cell receptor beta chains below were found in one sample sequenced in a study of a mutant IDH1 vaccine in newly diagnosed glioma. Documented time point: week 35, safety follow-up. With topical imiquimod, each dose of the vaccine consisted of 300 ug of mutant IDH1 20-mer peptide. This table comes from immunoSEQ multiplex PCR, and its TCRdb copy is limited to in-frame clones, with some not included. The sample shows around 30,000 clones, around 80% of them seen only once. Their antigens are not known. This material consisted of PBMCs, taken from a glioma patient whose treatment included an IDH1 peptide vaccine. These receptors came from a man aged 35 to 55 with glioma. Some clones in this sample may be carry-over from other donors' samples.

This clone appeared a single time. V and J are TRBV6-1 and TRBJ2-1; 13 bases agree with TRBD2. This CDR3 is 15 amino acids long. V lost 6 bases, J lost 10 bases, and 9 bases stayed unmatched. Germline assignment: CDR1 MNHNS and CDR2 SASEGT. CDR3 bases: TGTGCCAGCAGATTAAGACTAGCGGGGGGTCGGGAGCAGTTCTTC. It codes for CASRLRLAGGREQFF.

The V call is TRBV7-2, the J call TRBJ1-2; TRBD1 might be the D (6 bases). The CDR3 sequence is 16 residues long. Germline V lookup: CDR1 SGHTA, CDR2 FQGNSA. Trimming stripped 0 bases from V and 7 bases from J, with 18 bases between. The CDR3 DNA reads as TGTGCCAGCAGCTTAGCCTGGGGGGCTCTTACTCTTGGCTACACCTTC. It specifies CASSLAWGALTLGYTF.

This clone occurred a few times. This chain connects TRBV27 to TRBJ1-1, with TRBD1 matching 10 bases. The V and J ends lost 5 bases and 3 bases, in that order; junction bases with no gene match: 9. The CDR3 loop spans 16 amino acids. Germline V CDR1 and CDR2: MNHEY, SMNVEV (reference sequence). In DNA form, the CDR3 reads TGTGCCAGCAGTGCCATCCGGGACAGGGGTTACACTGAAGCTTTCTTT. It yields the protein CASSAIRDRGYTEAFF.

The chain carries TRBV5-1 and TRBJ1-6; D gene ambiguous. The CDR3 loop spans 15 amino acids. V lost 0 bases and J 6 bases, leaving 10 bases between the germline ends. Germline assignment: CDR1 SGHRS and CDR2 YFSETQ. The CDR3 DNA follows: TGCGCCAGCAGCTTGGCCACCGGAATTAATTCACCCCTCCACTTT. Its protein is CASSLATGINSPLHF.

The V gene is TRBV2, the J gene TRBJ1-1, with 9 bases identical to TRBD1. CDR1 and CDR2 from the germline V gene are SNHLY and FYNNEI. CDR3 length: 14 residues. With 5 bases clipped from V and 0 bases from J, the junction kept 1 base outside the gene matches. CDR3 bases: TGTGCCAGCAGTTGGGACAGGGTGAACACTGAAGCTTTCTTT. Its protein product is CASSWDRVNTEAFF.

The genes are TRBV18 and TRBJ1-1; perhaps TRBD1 as D (5 bases). This CDR3 is 15 amino acids long. Germline values: CDR1 KGHSH, CDR2 LQKENI. Trimming shortened V by 3 bases and J by 3 bases, and 14 bases separated the two germline ends. CDR3 region: CASSPGRGWDTEAFF. CDR3 DNA: TGTGCCAGCTCACCGGGACGCGGGTGGGACACTGAAGCTTTCTTT. Filled out from reference TRBV18 and TRBJ1-1, the complete variable domain reads NAGVMQNPRHLVRRRGQEARLRCSPMKGHSHVYWYRQLPEEGLKFMVYLQKENIIDESGMPKERFSAEFPKEGPSILRIQQVVRGDSAAYFCASSPGRGWDTEAFFGQGTRLTVV.

The chain joins TRBV28 to TRBJ1-1; D unclear. V lost 3 bases and J 4 bases, leaving 12 bases between the germline ends. The length of the CDR3 is 14 residues. Germline loops: CDR1 MDHEN, CDR2 SYDVKM. The CDR3 protein is CASSFGQEVTEAFF. The CDR3 region has the DNA TGTGCCAGCAGTTTCGGGCAGGAGGTCACTGAAGCTTTCTTT.

This clone was observed a handful of times. The gene calls are TRBV2 and TRBJ1-1; D gene ambiguous. The CDR3 runs 12 residues. V lost 5 bases to trimming and J lost 11 bases, with 15 bases between them. Germline V CDR1 and CDR2: SNHLY, FYNNEI. The chain's CDR3 is CASSLGPSPAFF. CDR3 coding DNA: TGTGCCAGCAGTCTCGGGCCATCACCCGCTTTCTTT.

The chain joins TRBV9 to TRBJ1-1, with TRBD1 as a possible D gene (5 bases). Deletions cut 2 bases from V and 0 bases from J, with 8 bases between. The germline V gene has CDR1 SGDLS and CDR2 YYNGEE. The CDR3 spans 14 residues. CDR3 sequence: CASSVTVVNTEAFF. CDR3 nucleotide sequence: TGTGCCAGCAGCGTGACAGTTGTGAACACTGAAGCTTTCTTT.

The rearrangement joins TRBV27 to TRBJ1-5, with D hard to call. With 6 bases removed from V and 4 bases from J, the gap between germline ends came to 13 bases. Germline assignment: CDR1 MNHEY and CDR2 SMNVEV (reference sequence). The CDR3 is 14 amino acids. CDR3: CASSPGRWNQPQHF. CDR3 DNA: TGTGCCAGCAGCCCCGGACGGTGGAATCAGCCCCAGCATTTT.

J is TRBJ2-5 and V is TRBV19; D gene ambiguous. The CDR3 length is 12 residues. Trimming cost V 4 bases and J 5 bases, with 8 bases left between them. The germline gives CDR1 LNHDA, CDR2 SQIVND (reference sequence). CDR3 in amino acids: CASSSVGETQYF. The CDR3 DNA reads as TGTGCCAGTAGTAGCGTTGGGGAGACCCAGTACTTC.

This clone is medium-sized within its sample. This chain uses TRBV7-9 with TRBJ2-2; D gene unclear. This CDR3 spans 15 amino acids. V dropped 3 bases and J dropped 3 bases, with 11 bases sitting between them. The germline CDR1 and CDR2 sequences are SEHNR and FQNEAQ (reference sequence). CDR3 protein: CASSLGLRDTGELFF. The CDR3 bases are TGTGCCAGCAGCTTGGGATTGAGAGACACCGGGGAGCTGTTTTTT.

This clone ranks as medium-sized (0.01 to 0.1%). The chain recombines TRBV20-1 with TRBJ1-6; the D is unclear. Deletions cut 6 bases from V and 14 bases from J, with 14 bases between. The CDR3 consists of 11 residues. Germline loops: CDR1 DFQATT, CDR2 SNEGSKA (reference sequence). In nucleotides, the CDR3 is TGCAGTGCGGTTACCCGTATGACCCTCCACTTT. It yields the protein CSAVTRMTLHF.

The chain employs TRBV19 and TRBJ2-1; TRBD1 agrees at 7 bases. The CDR3 totals 14 residues. Germline values: CDR1 LNHDA, CDR2 SQIVND (reference sequence). Trimming at V came to 7 bases and at J to 3 bases, leaving 6 bases not matched to a gene. The CDR3 loop reads CASTPGGLYNEQFF. For the CDR3, the DNA is TGTGCCAGTACCCCAGGGGGTCTCTACAATGAGCAGTTCTTC.

The CDR3 DNA follows: TGTGCCAGCAGTGAGGTCTTGGGGCGTACTGAAGCTTTCTTT. Translation gives CASSEVLGRTEAFF. The chain joins TRBV6-1 to TRBJ1-1; perhaps TRBD1 as D (5 bases). CDR1 and CDR2 from the germline V gene are MNHNS and SASEGT. V was cut by 3 bases and J by 5 bases, with 13 bases left in between. There are 14 residues in the CDR3.